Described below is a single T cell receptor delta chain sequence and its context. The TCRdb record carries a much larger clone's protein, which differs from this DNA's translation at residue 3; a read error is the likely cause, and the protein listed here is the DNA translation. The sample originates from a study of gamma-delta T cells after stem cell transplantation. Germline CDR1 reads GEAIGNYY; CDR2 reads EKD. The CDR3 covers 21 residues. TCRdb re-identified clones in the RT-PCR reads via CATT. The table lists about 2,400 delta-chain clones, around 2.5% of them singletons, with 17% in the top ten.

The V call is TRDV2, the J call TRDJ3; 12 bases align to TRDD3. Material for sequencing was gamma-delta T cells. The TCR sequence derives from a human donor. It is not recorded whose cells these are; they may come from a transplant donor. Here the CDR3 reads CARDTINLGDTSSWDTRQMFF. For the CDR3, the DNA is TGTGCCCGTGACACTATTAATCTGGGGGATACGAGTTCCTGGGACACCCGACAGATGTTTTTC.